The 12 T cell receptor beta chains below come from one sample, sequenced in a study of blood T cell repertoires in COVID-19. Some clones are missing from TCRdb's copy, which holds only in-frame ones; the method was immunoSEQ multiplex PCR. The profile covers more than 300,000 clones, with more than 85% appearing a single time and less than 20% taken by the ten largest. The sequencing sample was made of PBMCs or T cells enriched from blood (not recorded which). The receptor set was obtained from a woman in her thirties who had recovered from COVID-19.

The chain joins TRBV18 to TRBJ1-1; possibly TRBD1 for D (6 bases). CDR1 is KGHSH, CDR2 LQKENI, per germline. V gave up 2 bases and J gave up 4 bases, with 11 bases separating them. The CDR3 contains 14 residues. CDR3 sequence reads: CASSPNRESTEAFF. For the CDR3, the DNA is TGTGCCAGCTCACCAAACAGGGAGAGCACTGAAGCTTTCTTT. The variable domain in full, completed from reference TRBV18 and TRBJ1-1, reads NAGVMQNPRHLVRRRGQEARLRCSPMKGHSHVYWYRQLPEEGLKFMVYLQKENIIDESGMPKERFSAEFPKEGPSILRIQQVVRGDSAAYFCASSPNRESTEAFFGQGTRLTVV.

The chain employs TRBV4-3 and TRBJ2-5; tentative D call: TRBD2 (7 bases). Trimming left V 6 bases short and J 5 bases short, with 16 bases between. The CDR3 consists of 14 residues. Germline values: CDR1 LGHNA, CDR2 YSLEER. This chain's CDR3 is CASSPMGGRETQYF. The CDR3 DNA is TGCGCCAGCAGTCCCATGGGGGGGCGCGAGACCCAGTACTTC.

J is TRBJ1-1 and V is TRBV5-1, with 8 bases identical to TRBD1. This CDR3 has 15 residues. Trimming at V came to 0 bases and at J to 5 bases, leaving 6 bases not matched to a gene. In germline, CDR1 is SGHRS, CDR2 YFSETQ. The CDR3 bases are TGCGCCAGCAGCTTGGGACAGGGGCTCGAGACTGAAGCTTTCTTT. Protein: CASSLGQGLETEAFF. The full variable domain, rest sourced from reference TRBV5-1 and TRBJ1-1, is KAGVTQTPRYLIKTRGQQVTLSCSPISGHRSVSWYQQTPGQGLQFLFEYFSETQRNKGNFPGRFSGRQFSNSRSEMNVSTLELGDSALYLCASSLGQGLETEAFFGQGTRLTVV.

The V call is TRBV28, the J call TRBJ2-1, with TRBD2 as a possible D gene (6 bases). CDR1 and CDR2 (germline): MDHEN, SYDVKM. This CDR3 has 15 amino acids. V was cut by 5 bases and J by 0 bases, with 11 bases left in between. The CDR3 protein is CASSIPGASYNEQFF. As DNA, the CDR3 is TGTGCCAGCAGTATACCGGGAGCCTCCTACAATGAGCAGTTCTTC.

The chain uses TRBV5-4 and TRBJ2-1; TRBD2 is a possible D gene (6 bases). The CDR3 runs 15 residues. Germline V lookup: CDR1 SGHNT, CDR2 YYREEE (reference sequence). V lost 4 bases, J lost 1 base, and 12 bases lay in between. The CDR3 here is CASSPGTPSYNEQFF. CDR3 coding DNA: TGTGCCAGCAGCCCTGGGACTCCTTCCTACAATGAGCAGTTCTTC.

This clone is a singleton in its sample. The chain carries TRBV18 and TRBJ2-7; 9 nucleotides line up with TRBD1. CDR3 length: 14 residues. With 6 bases clipped from V and 7 bases from J, the junction kept 10 bases outside the gene matches. The V gene's germline CDR1 is KGHSH and CDR2 LQKENI. DNA for the CDR3: TGTGCCAGCTCCCAAGACAGGGGGTTCGATGAGCAGTACTTC. It translates to CASSQDRGFDEQYF.

The chain joins TRBV6-5 to TRBJ1-6, with 9 bases aligning to TRBD1. Looked up from germline, CDR1 is MNHEY and CDR2 is SVGAGI. V dropped 6 bases and J dropped 0; count of bases not matched to a gene: 0. The CDR3 extends over 15 amino acids. The CDR3 DNA sequence: TGTGCCAGCAGGGACAGGGGCTCCTATAATTCACCCCTCCACTTT. Its protein is CASRDRGSYNSPLHF.

This sequence joins TRBV28 and TRBJ1-3; D gene uncertain. V lost 3 bases to trimming and J lost 4 bases, with 16 bases between them. This CDR3 spans 16 amino acids. Germline CDR1 and CDR2: MDHEN and SYDVKM. This CDR3 reads CASSLWQAINGNTIYF. Written as DNA, the CDR3 is TGTGCCAGCAGTTTGTGGCAGGCCATTAACGGAAACACCATATATTTT.

This chain uses TRBV11-2 with TRBJ1-2, with D tentatively TRBD1 (5 bases). The CDR3 consists of 13 residues. V lost 4 bases to trimming and J lost 7 bases, with 13 bases between them. The V gene's germline CDR1 is SGHAT and CDR2 FQNNGV. The CDR3 sequence is CASSSVRVGGYTF. For the CDR3, the DNA is TGTGCCAGCAGCTCCGTCAGGGTTGGTGGCTACACCTTC. Variable domain in full (rest from reference TRBV11-2 and TRBJ1-2): EAGVAQSPRYKIIEKRQSVAFWCNPISGHATLYWYQQILGQGPKLLIQFQNNGVVDDSQLPKDRFSAERLKGVDSTLKIQPAKLEDSAVYLCASSSVRVGGYTFGSGTRLTVV.

V and J are TRBV5-6 and TRBJ1-1; D remains unclear. This CDR3 comprises 14 residues. V was shortened by 4 bases and J by 3 bases, with 13 bases between the two germline ends. CDR1 is SGHDT, CDR2 YYEEEE, per germline. CDR3 sequence (DNA): TGTGCCAGCAGCCCCGTGGGGAGCGACACTGAAGCTTTCTTT. This gives the protein CASSPVGSDTEAFF.

The chain carries TRBV28 and TRBJ2-5; no clear D. This CDR3 comprises 11 residues. V was cut by 6 bases and J by 5 bases, with 7 bases left in between. Per germline, CDR1 MDHEN and CDR2 SYDVKM. CDR3 in DNA: TGTGCCAGCAGACTCCGGGAGACCCAGTACTTC. Amino acid sequence: CASRLRETQYF. Filled out from reference TRBV28 and TRBJ2-5, the complete variable domain reads DVKVTQSSRYLVKRTGEKVFLECVQDMDHENMFWYRQDPGLGLRLIYFSYDVKMKEKGDIPEGYSVSREKKERFSLILESASTNQTSMYLCASRLRETQYFGPGTRLLVL.

V gene TRBV5-1 combines with J gene TRBJ1-1; D perhaps matches TRBD1 (6 bases). The CDR3 length is 15 residues. The germline gives CDR1 SGHRS, CDR2 YFSETQ. V gave up 7 bases and J gave up 1 base, with 17 bases separating them. The CDR3 region is CASSPRRTANTEAFF. CDR3 in DNA: TGCGCCAGCTCCCCGCGGCGGACAGCGAACACTGAAGCTTTCTTT.